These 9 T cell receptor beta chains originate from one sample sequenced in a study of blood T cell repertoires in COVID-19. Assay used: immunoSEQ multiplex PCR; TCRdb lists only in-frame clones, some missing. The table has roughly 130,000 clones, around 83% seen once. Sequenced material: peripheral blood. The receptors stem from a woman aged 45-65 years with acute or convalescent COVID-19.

Here the CDR3 DNA reads TGCGCCAGCAGCTTGGCCGGGGGGCAGGAGGAGGGCTACACCTTC. Protein product: CASSLAGGQEEGYTF. This chain uses TRBV5-1 with TRBJ1-2, with D possibly being TRBD1 (6 bases). Trimming shortened V by 0 bases and J by 8 bases, and 17 bases separated the two germline ends. Germline CDR1 is SGHRS and CDR2 is YFSETQ. The CDR3 contains 15 residues.

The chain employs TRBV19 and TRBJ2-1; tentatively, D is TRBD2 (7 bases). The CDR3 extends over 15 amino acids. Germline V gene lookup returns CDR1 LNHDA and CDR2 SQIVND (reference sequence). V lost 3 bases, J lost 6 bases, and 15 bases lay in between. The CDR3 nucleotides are TGTGCCAGTAGTATGGGGCGGGGGCGTCCCAATGAGCAGTTCTTC. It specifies CASSMGRGRPNEQFF.

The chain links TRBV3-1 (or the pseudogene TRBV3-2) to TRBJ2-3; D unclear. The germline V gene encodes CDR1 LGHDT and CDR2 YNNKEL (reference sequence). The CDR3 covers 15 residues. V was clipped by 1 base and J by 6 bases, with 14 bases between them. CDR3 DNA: TGTGCCAGCAGCCAAGGTGGCACCCCGAAGGATACGCAGTATTTT. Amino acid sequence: CASSQGGTPKDTQYF.

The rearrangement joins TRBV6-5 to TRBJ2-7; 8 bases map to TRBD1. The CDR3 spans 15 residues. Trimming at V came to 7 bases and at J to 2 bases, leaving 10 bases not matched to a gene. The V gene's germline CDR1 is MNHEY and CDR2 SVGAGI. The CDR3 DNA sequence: TGTGCCAGCAATCCAAGACAGGGGCCTACCTACGAGCAGTACTTC. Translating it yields CASNPRQGPTYEQYF.

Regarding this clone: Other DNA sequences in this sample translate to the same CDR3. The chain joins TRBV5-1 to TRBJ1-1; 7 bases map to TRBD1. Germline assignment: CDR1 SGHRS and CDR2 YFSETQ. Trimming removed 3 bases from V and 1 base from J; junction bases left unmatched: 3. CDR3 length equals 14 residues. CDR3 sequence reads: CASSSSGGNTEAFF. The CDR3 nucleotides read TGCGCCAGCAGCTCATCAGGGGGGAACACTGAAGCTTTCTTT.

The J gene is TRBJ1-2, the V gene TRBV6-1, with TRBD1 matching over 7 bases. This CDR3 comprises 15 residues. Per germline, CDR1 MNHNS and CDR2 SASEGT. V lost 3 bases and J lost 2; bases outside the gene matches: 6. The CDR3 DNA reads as TGTGCCAGCAGTGATTCCCCGGGACAGAACTATGGCTACACCTTC. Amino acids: CASSDSPGQNYGYTF.

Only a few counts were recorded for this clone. The CDR3 reads CASSTGTGGTEAFF. The CDR3 DNA follows: TGTGCCAGTAGTACCGGGACAGGGGGTACTGAAGCTTTCTTT. This chain uses TRBV19 with TRBJ1-1; the match to TRBD1 covers 11 bases. Losses at the gene ends were 4 bases for V and 5 bases for J; bases not matched to a gene: 3. CDR1 and CDR2 from the germline V gene are LNHDA and SQIVND (reference sequence). The CDR3 consists of 14 residues.

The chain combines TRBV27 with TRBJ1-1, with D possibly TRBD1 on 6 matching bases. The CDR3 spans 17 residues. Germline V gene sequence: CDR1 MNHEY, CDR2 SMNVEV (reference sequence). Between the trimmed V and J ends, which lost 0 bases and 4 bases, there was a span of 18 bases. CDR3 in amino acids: CASSLSAGGRTLTEAFF. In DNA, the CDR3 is TGTGCCAGCAGTTTATCCGCCGGGGGGCGAACTCTCACTGAAGCTTTCTTT.

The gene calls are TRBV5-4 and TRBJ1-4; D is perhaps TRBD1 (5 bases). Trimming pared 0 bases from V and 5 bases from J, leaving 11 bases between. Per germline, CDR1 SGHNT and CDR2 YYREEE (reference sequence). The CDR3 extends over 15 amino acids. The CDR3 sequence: CASSLDLGGNEKLFF. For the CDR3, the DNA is TGTGCCAGCAGCTTGGATCTGGGGGGGAATGAAAAACTGTTTTTT.